A selection of T cell receptor beta chains follows, all from one sample in a study of CD8+CD57+ T cells in acquired aplastic anemia. TCRdb analysed the reads with MiXCR anew, one entry per CDR3 protein. Of approximately 130,000 distinct CDR3 sequences in the sample, over 55% are singletons; the top ten hold around 29%. The material sequenced was sorted CD4+, CD8+, or CD8+CD57+ T cells (not recorded which) from PBMCs. These receptors were collected from a human donor with aplastic anemia. Each CDR3 is given with its conserved first and last residue. Each record gives: V gene, CDR3 protein.

TRBV20-1 | CSARDITGGDNSPLHF
TRBV29-1 | CSAETGGRAFF
TRBV24-1 | CATSDRVTQYF
TRBV27 | CASSSSPGELFF
TRBV19 | CASSITGGNTEAFF
TRBV2 | CASRRDRGNQPQHF
TRBV28 | CASSPGRATEAFF
TRBV24-1 | CATSEAPQGRGTDTQYF
TRBV29-1 | CSVAGGLYNEQFF
TRBV7-8 | CASSLYQGASYEQYF
TRBV10-3 | CAISEMTGPTGELFF
TRBV5-1 | CASSLDIAGVSADTF
TRBV15 | CAARSGGGTYEHF
TRBV28 | CASSSGQDITEAFF
TRBV24-1 | CATSEGLADTDEQFF
TRBV7-2 | CASSPLTGNHSPLHF
TRBV29-1 | CSAASETQYF
TRBV7-8 | CASSPLGTKNPQETQYF
TRBV10-3 | CAISETGSLSTEAFF
TRBV29-1 | CSVKGQGNTEAFF
TRBV4-3 | CASSQDLSFNEQFF
TRBV24-1 | CATSDFDRGLYNEQFF
TRBV7-2 | CASPGTSGRTYEQYF
TRBV24-1 | CASSPAGPIYDYTF
TRBV2 | CASSDGNWSPLHF
TRBV29-1 | CSAEDRANYEQYF
TRBV2 | CASSGPANYNEQFF
TRBV9 | CASSLDLMNTEAFF
TRBV24-1 | CAISSPGLAGAADTQYF
TRBV7-3 | CASSLILRVASGITDTQYF
TRBV2 | CASMGERNTEAFF
TRBV12-3/TRBV12-4 | CASSPLIPPDNYGYTF
TRBV20-1 | CSERDQKNYEQYF